The 8 T cell receptor beta chains given below trace back to one sample, sequenced in a study of T cell clonality in common variable immunodeficiency (dated by TCRdb to 2013 to 2016). Results and caveats for the whole study, not just this receptor: CVID TCRbeta sequences were reported to have fewer deletions and N-nucleotide insertions and to lack highly modified clones with 13 or more V deletions.

Antigens for these TCRs are unknown. The library was produced with the immunoSEQ multiplex PCR assay. The table was pulled from immuneACCESS by TCRdb, which kept in-frame rearrangements only. Such tables lose some clones; where checked, under half of the loss comes from unresolved V genes, and the rest has no known cause. The table for this sample lists fewer than 40,000 clones, none of them counted only once. More than 4.5% of the sample rests with the top ten. The material sequenced was peripheral blood mononuclear cells. The receptors were sampled from a human donor with common variable immunodeficiency.

This clone has at least ten counts. Coverage ceases 3 residues before the CDR3 finishes, and the germline J gene fills in the end. This chain uses TRBV5-4 with TRBJ1-2; possible D gene TRBD1, 5 bases. V was clipped by 0 bases and J by 4 bases, with 13 bases between them. Germline CDR1 is SGHNT and CDR2 is YYREEE (reference sequence). This CDR3 is 15 amino acids long. The sequenced part of the CDR3 DNA is TGTGCCAGCAGCTTGGGGGCAGGGCAGAGCTATGGC. It specifies CASSLGAGQSYG. The CDR3 reads in full as CASSLGAGQSYGYTF.

This clone was counted a few times. The observed sequence ends 3 residues before the CDR3 terminus, with the missing tail filled in from the germline J gene. The chain recombines TRBV6-1 with TRBJ1-5; D is unresolved. The CDR3 runs 12 residues. Trimming left V 1 base short and J 7 bases short, with 5 bases between. Germline V gene data show CDR1 as MNHNS and CDR2 as SASEGT. The covered CDR3 bases are TGTGCCAGCAGTGAAGGCGGCCAGCCC. Its translation: CASSEGGQP. Given in full, the CDR3 is CASSEGGQPQHF.

This clone was recorded at least ten times. The read is 3 residues too short to cover the CDR3 end, so that end is filled in from the germline J gene. V gene TRBV3-1 (or the pseudogene TRBV3-2) combines with J gene TRBJ2-3; 8 bases are shared with TRBD2. The CDR3 loop spans 15 amino acids. After removal of 1 base from V and 3 bases from J, the junction contained 3 bases not matched to a gene. CDR1 LGHDT and CDR2 YNNKEL come from the germline V gene (reference sequence). The CDR3 spells CASSQVAGRTDTQYF. The covered CDR3 bases are TGTGCCAGCAGCCAAGTAGCGGGGAGGACAGATACG.

This clone has just a few counts. The read terminates 3 residues ahead of where the CDR3 ends, so the germline J gene completes it. V usage is TRBV19 and J usage is TRBJ1-1; D is possibly TRBD1 (6 bases). Germline V CDR1 and CDR2: LNHDA, SQIVND (reference sequence). Deletions cut 6 bases from V and 6 bases from J, with 17 bases between. The CDR3 sequence is 14 residues long. CDR3 loop: CASRPMTGSAEAFF. Partial CDR3 DNA: TGTGCCAGTAGGCCGATGACAGGAAGCGCTGAA.

This clone was detected a few times. The read finishes 3 residues shy of the CDR3 end, and the germline J gene is used to complete it. V is TRBV19 and J is TRBJ2-7, with 9 bases matching TRBD1. In germline, CDR1 is LNHDA, CDR2 SQIVND (reference sequence). Trimming cost V 3 bases and J 2 bases; bases outside gene matches: 5. The CDR3 contains 15 residues. The part of the CDR3 DNA that was read is TGTGCCAGTAGTATCACGGGACAGGGCCCCTACGAG. Translated: CASSITGQGPYE. The whole CDR3 protein is CASSITGQGPYEQYF.

This clone occurred many times. The CDR3 end lies 3 residues beyond the end of the read and is filled in from the germline J gene. The gene calls are TRBV18 and TRBJ2-3; possibly TRBD1 for D (6 bases). The V end lost 2 bases, the J end lost 2 bases, and 11 bases lay between the germline ends. Germline CDR1 and CDR2: KGHSH and LQKENI. The CDR3 is 15 residues long. The CDR3 loop reads CASSPGQIHTDTQYF. CDR3 DNA (partial): TGTGCCAGCTCACCAGGACAGATCCACACAGATACG.

On this clone: The read falls 3 residues short of the CDR3 end, and the missing part is taken from the germline J gene. This chain connects TRBV19 to TRBJ2-2; the D is unclear. Germline-derived CDR1 and CDR2 are LNHDA and SQIVND (reference sequence). V lost 5 bases and J 1 base, leaving 8 bases between the germline ends. The CDR3 is 14 amino acids. The CDR3 sequence: CASSRPGNTGELFF. The CDR3 bases that were read are TGTGCCAGTAGTCGGCCGGGGAACACCGGGGAG. Full variable domain (rest looked up from reference TRBV19 and TRBJ2-2): DGGITQSPKYLFRKEGQNVTLSCEQNLNHDAMYWYRQDPGQGLRLIYYSQIVNDFQKGDIAEGYSVSREKKESFPLTVTSAQKNPTAFYLCASSRPGNTGELFFGEGSRLTVL.

For this clone: The CDR3 end is not reached by the read, which stops 3 residues before it; the germline J gene fills it in. The chain employs TRBV30 and TRBJ1-2; 7 bases align to TRBD1. This CDR3 region has 16 residues. The germline V gene encodes CDR1 GTSNPN and CDR2 SVGIG (reference sequence). Unmatched junction bases numbered 16, after V lost 5 bases and J lost 4 bases. CDR3 DNA, as far as it was read: TGTGCCTGGTCACCATCCGGACAGGCCATTATCTATGGC. Residues: CAWSPSGQAIIYG. The full-length CDR3 reads as CAWSPSGQAIIYGYTF.